The T cell receptor beta chain described here comes from a study of cytomegalovirus exposure and HLA in healthy donors (dated by TCRdb to the late 2010s). The study in broad terms: A later analysis indicated that the 120 validation repertoires were generated on the platform also employed for the 700 or so repertoires of the first cohort. The study was designed to test whether signatures of past pathogen exposure could be identified by cataloging public T cell receptors. A separate validation cohort of 100 to 150 different subjects was used in addition to the 666-subject first cohort. High-throughput TCR immunosequencing, statistical association of individual TCRs with disease status, and machine learning were combined to predict cytomegalovirus infection status.

Beyond this particular receptor, the publication reports: The classifier was reported to diagnose cytomegalovirus status with high specificity and sensitivity in both the original and validation cohorts. Three of the identified cytomegalovirus-associated TCR beta chains were confirmed in vitro to be specific for cytomegalovirus antigens. The validation cohort had no HLA typing available for a later analysis, so co-occurrence within that cohort was assessed over all 120 or so repertoires. Most TCR sequences were seen in very few donors, while some public TCRs were found in many individuals. The study gave a list of around 170 TCR beta chains associated with cytomegalovirus. Of the cluster scores, roughly 93% were above 0 in a later analysis, which found that TCRs clustered in the first cohort also tended to co-occur in the 120 or so validation repertoires. The authors suggested that the approach could potentially be extended to other disease states and immunological phenotypes.

The donors were included in the validation cohort of 100 to 150 subjects, a group kept apart from the roughly 680-subject first cohort. From cysteine to phenylalanine, the CDR3 is 14 amino acids long. Here the CDR3 DNA is all that survives: 42 bases in frame from base 1. Based on the germline V gene, the CDR1 and CDR2 sequences are MNHEY and SVGAGI. V drops 5 bases and J drops 5 bases, leaving 12 bases in between. A note on this clone: Its antigen remains undetermined. No base qualities exist here, and no much larger clone lies one base off it.

Library prep was done by the immunoSEQ multiplex PCR assay. The original methods were these. A statistical classification framework was built to diagnose cytomegalovirus status from the catalog of TCR beta chain sequences. What TCRdb holds here is the immuneACCESS table cut down to in-frame rearrangements. Part of the clones is not present; checked against another copy, under half of the missing clones reflect an unresolved V gene, and the others are unexplained. V and J calls and clone size are as listed in that table; D and trimming were resolved from the DNA. The sample table shows 110,000 or so clones, and under 85% are seen once. The ten largest clones represent more than 2.5% of the sample.

This clonotype was obtained from a woman aged 18-35 years in good health and CMV-seronegative. The sequence links TRBV6-5 to TRBJ2-2, and the D gene may be TRBD1, 6 bases matching. Sequencing was performed on PBMCs. For the CDR3, the sequence is CASSRTVETGELFF. The DNA sequence is TGTGCCAGCAGTAGGACAGTGGAAACCGGGGAGCTGTTTTTT.